The present T cell receptor beta chain was sequenced within a study of vaccination effects on CD4 cells after COVID-19 (dated by TCRdb to 2021 to 2024). Regarding the research as a whole: The ViraFEST assay stimulated PBMC with viral peptide pools and then used TCR sequencing to identify antigen-specific CD4+ T cell clonotypes by expansion. Post-vaccine samples across the study were collected a median of 72 days after the second dose, with a range of 14 to 241. In both COVID-19 convalescent patients and infection-naive vaccine recipients, the study compared SARS-CoV-2 spike-specific CD4+ TCR repertoires from before mRNA vaccination with those from after it. A total of roughly 9 COVID-19 convalescent patients and several SARS-CoV-2-naive healthy vaccine recipients were included in the full study. In the study, cultures from other donors were sequenced using the Oncomine TCR Beta short-read assay on an Illumina iSeq 100. About 2.2 million PBMC per well were cultured in IMDM with about 5.4% human AB serum, 7.5 to 10 IU/ml IL-2 and gentamicin, plus 10 ug/ml peptides.

V lost 0 bases and J lost 3 bases, and the count of bases not matched to a germline gene is 6. From cysteine to phenylalanine, the CDR3 is 17 amino acids long. The kept DNA is CDR3 alone, 51 bases in frame from the first base. Per the germline V gene, LGHNA is the CDR1 and YSLEER is the CDR2. A note on this clone: Its antigen is unknown. Nothing much larger sits one base from this clone, and base qualities are not available.

Libraries were constructed by the immunoSEQ multiplex PCR assay. DNA from the CD4+ T cells that had been cultured and isolated underwent TCR beta CDR3 sequencing. The study's processing was this. Non-productive TCR sequences were removed, reads were trimmed to the CDR3 region, and CDR3s of at least 7 amino acids were retained. The MANAFEST web app was used to pick out antigen-specific clonotypes by comparing their expansion in peptide wells with that in reference cultures. To be called positive, a clone needed expansion at FDR<0.05 compared with the reference and with all other wells, an odds ratio greater than 5, and a frequency greater than 0.1% in two replicate wells. Cross-reactive clonotypes were defined as significantly expanded in SARS-CoV-2 spike wells and in at least one common cold coronavirus spike condition. Using the stringdist R package, CDR3 similarity was measured by Levenshtein distance, and unrooted trees were constructed with ape in R 3.6.1. Drawn from immuneACCESS, this table holds only the in-frame rearrangements with V and J called that TCRdb kept. Clones are partly lost; checked studies trace under half to an unresolved V gene and leave the rest unexplained. For V, J and clone size, that table is used; D and trimming come from the DNA. In this sample the table shows more than 55,000 clones, less than 80% of which occur a single time. Clones ranked in the top ten supply 3.5% to 5.5% of the sample.

After approximately eleven days of culture, CD4+ T cells were isolated with the EasySep CD4+ T cell isolation kit. Each participant received two doses of an mRNA SARS-CoV-2 vaccine, either BNT162b2 or mRNA-1273. Negative nucleocapsid antibody results before and after vaccination confirmed that the healthy vaccine recipients had no prior SARS-CoV-2 infection. On days 3 and 7, half of the culture medium was replaced with fresh IL-2-containing medium. Unless noted otherwise, every peptide stimulation condition was grown in triplicate wells. PBMC were separated from whole blood using Ficoll-Paque Plus gradient centrifugation and were then either cryopreserved at -140C or used fresh. The QIAamp micro DNA kit was used to extract genomic DNA from the cultured CD4+ T cells. Paper-wide results and their limitations: Among healthy vaccine recipients, nearly all vaccine-induced clones were SARS-CoV-2 mono-reactive, and only 1 of 255 was cross-reactive with common cold coronaviruses. Limitations of the study were the small number of convalescent patients and the absence of early post-infection timepoints. Clones induced by infection and clones induced by vaccination both contracted markedly at late timepoints after vaccination, which fits with T cell responses waning over time.

The clonotype comes from a human donor who received a COVID-19 vaccine. Sequencing was performed on CD4+ T cells from PBMCs cultured without peptide, taken after COVID-19 vaccination. The rearrangement combines TRBV4-3 with TRBJ2-7, and TRBD2 aligns with 12 junction nucleotides. CDR3 sequence: CASSQDLLAGGLYEQYF. DNA sequence: TGCGCCAGCAGCCAAGATCTGCTAGCGGGGGGGCTCTACGAGCAGTACTTC.